The 9 T cell receptor beta chains below were found in one sample sequenced in a study of T cell repertoires in cytomegalovirus infection. One entry per CDR3 protein, called by TCRdb with MiXCR from the reads. This table has about 310,000 distinct CDR3 sequences, roughly a sixth appearing once. The sequencing input was PBMCs. The receptors derive from a human donor in good health (CMV status not recorded). Some clones in this sample may be carry-over from other donors' samples.

This clonotype was seen ten or more times. The chain has TRBV7-2 and TRBJ2-7; 7 bases are shared with TRBD1. The CDR3 runs to 15 residues. V lost 1 base, J lost 0 bases, and 3 bases stayed unmatched. Germline V lookup: CDR1 SGHTA, CDR2 FQGNSA. The CDR3 bases are TGTGCCAGCAGCTTAGTCAGGGGGAACTCCTACGAGCAGTACTTC. It yields the protein CASSLVRGNSYEQYF.

This chain joins TRBV11-1 and TRBJ1-4; unclear D gene. Trimming pared 7 bases from V and 4 bases from J, leaving 16 bases between. The germline V gene has CDR1 SGHAT and CDR2 FQDESV (reference sequence). The CDR3 totals 15 residues. As DNA, the CDR3 is TGTGCCAGCACTCCGGAGAACAAGATTAATGAAAAACTGTTTTTT. Translating it yields CASTPENKINEKLFF.

This clonotype was counted between two and nine times. The V gene is TRBV6-5, the J gene TRBJ1-2; a possible D gene is TRBD1 (6 bases). This CDR3 comprises 17 residues. V was trimmed by 0 bases and J by 8 bases, leaving 22 bases between them. CDR1 and CDR2 (germline): MNHEY, SVGAGI. CDR3 sequence reads: CASSYSIPGAPAGGYTF. CDR3 bases: TGTGCCAGCAGTTACTCGATTCCAGGGGCCCCTGCTGGGGGCTACACCTTC.

Remarks on this clonotype: An end of the junction does not agree with germline; a read error may underlie this. The V gene is TRBV5-4, the J gene TRBJ2-6; D gene unclear. CDR3 length equals 15 residues. Germline V gives CDR1 SGHNT, CDR2 YYREEE (reference sequence). The CDR3 sequence: CVSSPRTSGANVLTF. The CDR3 region has the DNA TGTGTCAGCAGCCCCCGAACCTCTGGGGCCAACGTCCTGACTTTC.

The chain combines TRBV2 with TRBJ1-2; 9 positions agree with TRBD1. This CDR3 is built from 13 residues. V gave up 6 bases and J gave up 5 bases; unmatched junction bases: 4. Germline V gene sequence: CDR1 SNHLY, CDR2 FYNNEI. Written as DNA, the CDR3 is TGTGCCAGCAGGCCACAGGGGGCGTATGGCTACACCTTC. Protein: CASRPQGAYGYTF.

This clonotype was detected a few times. The chain combines TRBV12-3 or TRBV12-4 with TRBJ1-1; 8 nucleotides agree with TRBD1. This CDR3 has 14 residues. V was pared by 3 bases and J by 3 bases, with 3 bases of the junction left unmatched. CDR3 sequence: CASSFTGGYTEAFF. The CDR3, as DNA: TGTGCCAGCAGTTTCACAGGGGGTTACACTGAAGCTTTCTTT.

This clonotype appeared many times. The chain links TRBV7-2 to TRBJ2-3, with a possible D match to TRBD2 (5 bases). V shed 5 bases and J shed 3 bases, with 12 bases lying between them. CDR1 SGHTA and CDR2 FQGNSA come from the germline V gene. The CDR3 spans 14 residues. CDR3 amino acids: CASSANGVTDTQYF. CDR3 in DNA: TGTGCCAGCAGCGCGAACGGGGTTACAGATACGCAGTATTTT.

This clonotype was seen only a few times. This chain links TRBV2 with TRBJ1-1; TRBD1 aligns across 8 bases. Germline V lookup: CDR1 SNHLY, CDR2 FYNNEI. The ends lost 6 bases at V and 6 bases at J; junction bases unmatched: 15. This CDR3 is built from 16 residues. The CDR3 is CASSLDRVRPSPEAFF. DNA for the CDR3: TGTGCCAGCAGCCTGGACAGGGTACGTCCGAGCCCTGAAGCTTTCTTT.

V usage is TRBV6-6 and J usage is TRBJ1-2; maybe TRBD1 (5 bases). The CDR3 has 18 amino acids. V gave up 0 bases and J gave up 4 bases, with 21 bases separating them. Germline CDR1 is MNHNY and CDR2 is SVGAGI (reference sequence). This CDR3 is CASSYSFTGEGIPYGYTF. The CDR3 DNA reads as TGTGCCAGCAGTTACTCTTTTACGGGGGAGGGAATTCCCTATGGCTACACCTTC.